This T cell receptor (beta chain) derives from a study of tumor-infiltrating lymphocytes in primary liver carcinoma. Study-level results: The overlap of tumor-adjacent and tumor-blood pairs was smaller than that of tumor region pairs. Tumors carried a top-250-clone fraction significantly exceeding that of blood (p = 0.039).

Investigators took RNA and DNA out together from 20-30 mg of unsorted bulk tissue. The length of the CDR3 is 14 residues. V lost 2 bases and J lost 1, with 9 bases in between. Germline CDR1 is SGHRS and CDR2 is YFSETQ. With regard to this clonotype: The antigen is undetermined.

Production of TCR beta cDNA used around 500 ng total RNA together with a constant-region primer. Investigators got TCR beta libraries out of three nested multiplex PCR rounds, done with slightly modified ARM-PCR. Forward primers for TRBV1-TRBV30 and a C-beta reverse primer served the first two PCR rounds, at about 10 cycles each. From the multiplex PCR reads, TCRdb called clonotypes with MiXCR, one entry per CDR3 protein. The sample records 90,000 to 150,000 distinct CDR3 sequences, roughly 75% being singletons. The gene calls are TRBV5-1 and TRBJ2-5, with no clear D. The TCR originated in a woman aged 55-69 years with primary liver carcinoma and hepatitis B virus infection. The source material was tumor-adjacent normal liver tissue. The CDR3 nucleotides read TGCGCCAGCAGCTTAGCCGTGAGCCAAGAGACCCAGTACTTC. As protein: CASSLAVSQETQYF.